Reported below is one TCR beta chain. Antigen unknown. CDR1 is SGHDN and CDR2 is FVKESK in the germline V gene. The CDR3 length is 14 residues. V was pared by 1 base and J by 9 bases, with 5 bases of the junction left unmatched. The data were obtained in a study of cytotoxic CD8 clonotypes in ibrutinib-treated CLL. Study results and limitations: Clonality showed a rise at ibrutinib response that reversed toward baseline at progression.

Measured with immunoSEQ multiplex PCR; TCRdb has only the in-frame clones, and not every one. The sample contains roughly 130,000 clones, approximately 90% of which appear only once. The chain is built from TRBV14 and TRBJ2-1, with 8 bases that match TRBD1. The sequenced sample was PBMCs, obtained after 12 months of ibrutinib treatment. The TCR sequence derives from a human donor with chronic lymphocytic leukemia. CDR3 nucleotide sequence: TGTGCCAGCAGCCAAGGCCAGGGGGCCGGTGAGCAGTTCTTC. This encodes CASSQGQGAGEQFF.